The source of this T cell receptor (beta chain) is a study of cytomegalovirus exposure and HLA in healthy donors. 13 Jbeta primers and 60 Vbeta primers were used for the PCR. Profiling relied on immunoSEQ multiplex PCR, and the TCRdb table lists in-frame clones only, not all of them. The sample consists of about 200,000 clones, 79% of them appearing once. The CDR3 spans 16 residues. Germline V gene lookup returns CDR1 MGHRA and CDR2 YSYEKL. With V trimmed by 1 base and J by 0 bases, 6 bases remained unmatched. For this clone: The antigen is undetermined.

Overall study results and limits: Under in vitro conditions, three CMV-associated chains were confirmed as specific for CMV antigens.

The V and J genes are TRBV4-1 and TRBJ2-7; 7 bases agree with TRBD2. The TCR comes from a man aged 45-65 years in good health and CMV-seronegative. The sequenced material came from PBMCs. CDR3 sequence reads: CASSQAAGEGSYEQYF. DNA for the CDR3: TGCGCCAGCAGCCAAGCCGCGGGGGAGGGCTCCTACGAGCAGTACTTC.